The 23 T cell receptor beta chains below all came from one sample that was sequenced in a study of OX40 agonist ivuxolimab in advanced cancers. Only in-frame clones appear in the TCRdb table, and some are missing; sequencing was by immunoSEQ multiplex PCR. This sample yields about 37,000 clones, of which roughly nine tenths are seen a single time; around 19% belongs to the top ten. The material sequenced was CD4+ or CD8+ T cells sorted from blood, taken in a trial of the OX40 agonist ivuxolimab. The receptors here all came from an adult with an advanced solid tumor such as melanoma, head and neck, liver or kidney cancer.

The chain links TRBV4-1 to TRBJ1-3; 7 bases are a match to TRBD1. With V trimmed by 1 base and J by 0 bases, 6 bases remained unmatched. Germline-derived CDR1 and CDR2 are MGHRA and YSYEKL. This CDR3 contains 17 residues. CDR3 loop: CASSQGDRYYSGNTIYF. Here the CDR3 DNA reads TGCGCCAGCAGCCAAGGGGACAGATATTACTCTGGAAACACCATATATTTT.

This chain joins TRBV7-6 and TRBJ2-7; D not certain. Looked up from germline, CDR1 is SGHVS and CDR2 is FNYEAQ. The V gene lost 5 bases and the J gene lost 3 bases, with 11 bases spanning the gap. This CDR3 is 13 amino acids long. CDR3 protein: CASSPGLSYEQYF. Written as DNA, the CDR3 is TGTGCCAGCAGCCCAGGTCTCAGCTACGAGCAGTACTTC. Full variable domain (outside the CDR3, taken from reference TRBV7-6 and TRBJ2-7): GAGVSQSPRYKVTKRGQDVALRCDPISGHVSLYWYRQALGQGPEFLTYFNYEAQQDKSGLPNDRFSAERPEGSISTLTIQRTEQRDSAMYRCASSPGLSYEQYFGPGTRLTVT.

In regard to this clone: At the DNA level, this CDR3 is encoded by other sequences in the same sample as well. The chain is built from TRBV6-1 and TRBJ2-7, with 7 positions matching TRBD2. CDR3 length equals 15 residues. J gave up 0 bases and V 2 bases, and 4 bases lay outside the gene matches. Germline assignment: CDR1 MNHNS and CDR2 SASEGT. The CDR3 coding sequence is TGTGCCAGCAGTGAATGGGGCGGGGGCTCCTACGAGCAGTACTTC. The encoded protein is CASSEWGGGSYEQYF.

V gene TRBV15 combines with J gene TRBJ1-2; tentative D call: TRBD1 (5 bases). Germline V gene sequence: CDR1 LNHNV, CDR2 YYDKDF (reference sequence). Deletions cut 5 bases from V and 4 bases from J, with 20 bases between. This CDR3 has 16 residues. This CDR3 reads CATSGAQSKGGYGYTF. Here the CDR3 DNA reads TGTGCCACCAGCGGGGCTCAGAGTAAGGGAGGCTATGGCTACACCTTC.

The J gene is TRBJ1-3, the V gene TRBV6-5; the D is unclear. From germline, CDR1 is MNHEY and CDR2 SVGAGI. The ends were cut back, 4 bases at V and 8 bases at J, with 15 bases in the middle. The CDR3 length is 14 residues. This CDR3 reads CASSSTSLEDTIYF. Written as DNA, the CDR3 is TGTGCCAGCAGTTCCACCAGTCTCGAGGACACCATATATTTT.

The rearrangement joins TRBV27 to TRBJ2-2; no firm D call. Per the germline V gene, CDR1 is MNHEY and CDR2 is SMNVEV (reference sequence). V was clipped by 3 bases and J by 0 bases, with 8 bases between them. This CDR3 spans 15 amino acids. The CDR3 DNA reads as TGTGCCAGCAGTTTGTACGGCACGAACACCGGGGAGCTGTTTTTT. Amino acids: CASSLYGTNTGELFF.

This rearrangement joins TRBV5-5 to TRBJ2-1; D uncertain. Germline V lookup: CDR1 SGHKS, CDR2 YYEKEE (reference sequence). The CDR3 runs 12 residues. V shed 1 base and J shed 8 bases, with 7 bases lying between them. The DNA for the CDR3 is TGTGCCAGCAGCTTGCCTGGGGATGAGCAGTTCTTC. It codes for CASSLPGDEQFF.

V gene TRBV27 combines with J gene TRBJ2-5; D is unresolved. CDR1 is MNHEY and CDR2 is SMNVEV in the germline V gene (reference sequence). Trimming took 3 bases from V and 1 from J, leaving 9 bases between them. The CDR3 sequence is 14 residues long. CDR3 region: CASSFVGIQETQYF. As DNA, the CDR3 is TGTGCCAGCAGTTTTGTAGGAATCCAAGAGACCCAGTACTTC.

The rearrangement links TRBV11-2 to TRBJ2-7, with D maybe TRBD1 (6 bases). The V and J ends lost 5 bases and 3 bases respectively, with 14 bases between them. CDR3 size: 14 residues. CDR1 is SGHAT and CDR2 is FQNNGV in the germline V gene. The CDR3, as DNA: TGTGCCAGCAGCATCGGGACATCTCGCTACGAGCAGTACTTC. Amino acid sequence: CASSIGTSRYEQYF.

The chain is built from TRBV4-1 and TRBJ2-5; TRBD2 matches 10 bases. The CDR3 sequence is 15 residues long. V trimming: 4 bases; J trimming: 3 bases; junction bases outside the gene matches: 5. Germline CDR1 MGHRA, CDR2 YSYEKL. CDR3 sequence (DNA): TGCGCCAGCAGCCCGCTAGCGGGGGCCGAAGAGACCCAGTACTTC. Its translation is CASSPLAGAEETQYF.

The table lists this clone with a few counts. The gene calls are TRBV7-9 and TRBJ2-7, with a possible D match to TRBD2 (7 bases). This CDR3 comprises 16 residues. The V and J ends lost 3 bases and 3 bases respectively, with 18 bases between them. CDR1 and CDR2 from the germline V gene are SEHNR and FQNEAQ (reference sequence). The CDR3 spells CASSFPWGGDNYEQYF. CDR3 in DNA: TGTGCCAGCAGCTTCCCCTGGGGGGGCGATAACTACGAGCAGTACTTC.

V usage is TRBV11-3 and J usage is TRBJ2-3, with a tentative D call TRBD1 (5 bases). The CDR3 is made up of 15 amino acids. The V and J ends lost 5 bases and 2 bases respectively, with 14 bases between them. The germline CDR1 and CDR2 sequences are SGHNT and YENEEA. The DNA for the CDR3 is TGTGCCAGCAGCGACCGGACACCTTCCACAGATACGCAGTATTTT. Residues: CASSDRTPSTDTQYF.

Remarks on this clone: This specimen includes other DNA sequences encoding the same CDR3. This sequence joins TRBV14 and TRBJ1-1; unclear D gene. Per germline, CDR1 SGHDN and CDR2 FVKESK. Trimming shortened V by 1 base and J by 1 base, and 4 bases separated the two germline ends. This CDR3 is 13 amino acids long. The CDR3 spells CASSQVRNTEAFF. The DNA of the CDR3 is TGTGCCAGCAGCCAAGTTCGGAACACTGAAGCTTTCTTT.

CDR3 DNA: TGTGCCAGCAGTTTCGGAGTTAGATCCATGGCTTCACCCCTCCACTTT. The encoded protein is CASSFGVRSMASPLHF. V usage is TRBV27 and J usage is TRBJ1-6; D is undetermined. CDR3 length equals 16 residues. V dropped 3 bases and J dropped 9 bases, with 18 bases sitting between them. Germline V gene sequence: CDR1 MNHEY, CDR2 SMNVEV (reference sequence).

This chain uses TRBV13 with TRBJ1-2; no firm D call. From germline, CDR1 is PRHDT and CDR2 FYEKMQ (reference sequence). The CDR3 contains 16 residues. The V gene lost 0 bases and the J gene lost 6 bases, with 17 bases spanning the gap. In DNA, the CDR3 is TGTGCCAGCAGCTTAGGACAGACTTCTTTCTATGATGGCTACACCTTC. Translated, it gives CASSLGQTSFYDGYTF.

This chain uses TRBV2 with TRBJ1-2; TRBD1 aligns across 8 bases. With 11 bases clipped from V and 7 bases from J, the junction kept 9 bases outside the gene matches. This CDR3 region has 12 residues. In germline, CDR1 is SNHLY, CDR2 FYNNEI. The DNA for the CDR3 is TGTGCCCCTCCCAGGGGGCAAGGTGGCTACACCTTC. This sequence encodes CAPPRGQGGYTF. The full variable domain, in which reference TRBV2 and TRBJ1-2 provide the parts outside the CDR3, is EPEVTQTPSHQVTQMGQEVILRCVPISNHLYFYWYRQILGQKVEFLVSFYNNEISEKSEIFDDQFSVERPDGSNFTLKIRSTKLEDSAMYFCAPPRGQGGYTFGSGTRLTVV.

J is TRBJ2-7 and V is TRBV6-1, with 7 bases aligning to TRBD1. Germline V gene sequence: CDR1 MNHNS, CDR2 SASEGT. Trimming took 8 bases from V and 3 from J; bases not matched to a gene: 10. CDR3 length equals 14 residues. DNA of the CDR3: TGTGCCAGCTGGGGGTGGGACAGAGACTACGAGCAGTACTTC. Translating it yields CASWGWDRDYEQYF.

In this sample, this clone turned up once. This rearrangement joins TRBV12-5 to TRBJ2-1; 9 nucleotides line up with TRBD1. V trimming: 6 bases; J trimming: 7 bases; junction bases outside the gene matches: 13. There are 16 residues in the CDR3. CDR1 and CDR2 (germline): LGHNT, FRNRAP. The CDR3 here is CASGASPGTGLNEQFF. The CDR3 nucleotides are TGTGCTAGTGGCGCATCGCCCGGGACAGGGTTAAATGAGCAGTTCTTC. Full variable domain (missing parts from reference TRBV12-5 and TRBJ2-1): DARVTQTPRHKVTEMGQEVTMRCQPILGHNTVFWYRQTMMQGLELLAYFRNRAPLDDSGMPKDRFSAEMPDATLATLKIQPSEPRDSAVYFCASGASPGTGLNEQFFGPGTRLTVL.

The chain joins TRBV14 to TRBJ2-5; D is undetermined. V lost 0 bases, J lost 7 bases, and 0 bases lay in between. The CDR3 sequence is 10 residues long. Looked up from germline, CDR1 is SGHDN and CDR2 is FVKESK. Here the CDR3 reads CASSQETQYF. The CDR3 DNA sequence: TGTGCCAGCAGCCAAGAGACCCAGTACTTC.

The CDR3 DNA reads as TGTGCCAGCAGACCCGACTACAACCAAGAGACCCAGTACTTC. It encodes CASRPDYNQETQYF. The V and J genes are TRBV2 and TRBJ2-5, with D possibly TRBD2 on 5 matching bases. This CDR3 comprises 14 residues. Trimming took off 6 bases at V and 0 bases at J, with 11 bases between the two ends. Germline V gene lookup returns CDR1 SNHLY and CDR2 FYNNEI.

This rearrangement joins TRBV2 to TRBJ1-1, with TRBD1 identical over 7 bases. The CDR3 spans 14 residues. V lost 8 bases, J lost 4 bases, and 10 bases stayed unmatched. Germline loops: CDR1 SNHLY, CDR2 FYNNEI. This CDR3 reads CASVATGSGTEAFF. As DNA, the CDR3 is TGTGCCAGCGTGGCGACAGGGTCGGGCACTGAAGCTTTCTTT.

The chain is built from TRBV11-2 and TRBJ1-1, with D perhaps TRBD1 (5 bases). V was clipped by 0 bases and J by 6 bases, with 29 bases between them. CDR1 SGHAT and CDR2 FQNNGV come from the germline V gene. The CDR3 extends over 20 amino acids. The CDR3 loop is CASSLELADKEWTMPPEAFF. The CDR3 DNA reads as TGTGCCAGCAGCTTAGAACTCGCGGACAAGGAGTGGACCATGCCCCCTGAAGCTTTCTTT.

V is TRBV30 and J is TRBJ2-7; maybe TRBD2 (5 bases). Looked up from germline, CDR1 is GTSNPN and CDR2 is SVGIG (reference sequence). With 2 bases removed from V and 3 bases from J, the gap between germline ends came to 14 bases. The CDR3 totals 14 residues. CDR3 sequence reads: CAWSHGGYSYEQYF. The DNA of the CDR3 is TGTGCCTGGAGTCACGGAGGATACAGCTACGAGCAGTACTTC.